This passage covers 30 T cell receptor beta chains from one sample sequenced in a study of T cell therapy after organ transplantation. What these receptors recognize is not known. Regarding time point: 20-29 weeks after completion of therapy. Here immunoSEQ multiplex PCR was the method, and the copy in TCRdb shows in-frame clones only, minus some. The sample has about 15,000 clones; approximately 83% are singletons. The input for sequencing was CD8+ T cells from blood, taken after autologous CMV-specific T cell therapy. These receptor sequences come from a human patient who had received a solid organ transplant and had CMV disease. Some T cells may arise from the graft donor.

The chain combines TRBV6-5 with TRBJ2-7; the D gene could be TRBD1 or TRBD2 (7 bases each). Germline V CDR1 and CDR2: MNHEY, SVGAGI. The V gene lost 2 bases and the J gene lost 0 bases, with 11 bases spanning the gap. The length of the CDR3 is 15 residues. The CDR3 DNA follows: TGTGCCAGCAGTTACGGGGGGGACAGCTCCTACGAGCAGTACTTC. Its protein is CASSYGGDSSYEQYF.

The chain has TRBV7-9 and TRBJ1-1; D unclear. CDR3 length: 11 residues. Deletions cut 3 bases from V and 8 bases from J, with 7 bases between. The V gene's germline CDR1 is SEHNR and CDR2 FQNEAQ (reference sequence). CDR3 region: CASSFGVEAFF. CDR3 in DNA: TGTGCCAGCAGCTTTGGGGTGGAAGCTTTCTTT.

The genes are TRBV4-2 and TRBJ2-5; the match to TRBD2 covers 9 bases. The V gene's germline CDR1 is LGHNA and CDR2 YNFKEQ. The junction had 10 bases not matched to a gene; V was cut back by 0 bases and J by 5 bases. The CDR3 sequence is 17 residues long. CDR3 nucleotide sequence: TGTGCCAGCAGCCAAGAACCCAAGCGGGGGGCGGGGGAGACCCAGTACTTC. Amino acid sequence: CASSQEPKRGAGETQYF.

The chain recombines TRBV4-3 with TRBJ2-5; D is perhaps TRBD2 (6 bases). Germline V CDR1 and CDR2: LGHNA, YSLEER. Deletions cut 1 base from V and 5 bases from J, with 11 bases between. The CDR3 consists of 14 residues. The CDR3 coding sequence is TGCGCCAGCAGCCAAGGGGGAGGCAGCGAGACCCAGTACTTC. Its protein product is CASSQGGGSETQYF.

This clone appeared once. The J gene is TRBJ2-7, the V gene TRBV2; possibly TRBD1 for D (5 bases). The germline V and J ends were trimmed by 4 bases and 2 bases, with 15 bases remaining between them. Germline CDR1 reads SNHLY; CDR2 reads FYNNEI. The CDR3 length is 15 residues. CDR3 protein: CASSAKDTPPYEQYF. The CDR3 DNA sequence: TGTGCCAGCAGTGCAAAGGACACACCACCCTACGAGCAGTACTTC. The whole variable domain, remainder taken from reference TRBV2 and TRBJ2-7, is EPEVTQTPSHQVTQMGQEVILRCVPISNHLYFYWYRQILGQKVEFLVSFYNNEISEKSEIFDDQFSVERPDGSNFTLKIRSTKLEDSAMYFCASSAKDTPPYEQYFGPGTRLTVT.

The chain links TRBV4-3 to TRBJ2-4; D not certain. This CDR3 region has 16 residues. CDR1 and CDR2 (germline): LGHNA, YSLEER. The ends were cut back, 2 bases at V and 0 bases at J, with 11 bases in the middle. DNA of the CDR3: TGCGCCAGCAGCCAAAGCCACATCCTAGCCAAAAACATTCAGTACTTC. Translating gives CASSQSHILAKNIQYF.

This clone came up once. This sequence joins TRBV4-3 and TRBJ2-2; tentatively, D is TRBD1 (6 bases). This CDR3 region has 18 residues. The germline gives CDR1 LGHNA, CDR2 YSLEER. Trimming removed 0 bases at V and 0 bases at J, with 14 bases between. Here the CDR3 DNA reads TGCGCCAGCAGCCAAGATCTCTCGGGACAAACGAACACCGGGGAGCTGTTTTTT. Translating gives CASSQDLSGQTNTGELFF.

The V gene is TRBV6-4, the J gene TRBJ2-1, with TRBD2 matching 10 bases. Per the germline V gene, CDR1 is MRHNA and CDR2 is SNTAGT. V gave up 0 bases and J gave up 8 bases; unmatched junction bases: 4. The CDR3 runs to 15 residues. The CDR3 spells CASSDSSGRADEQFF. The DNA for the CDR3 is TGTGCCAGCAGTGACTCAAGCGGGAGGGCGGATGAGCAGTTCTTC.

V and J are TRBV7-9 and TRBJ2-1; D might be TRBD2 (5 bases). Trimming removed 5 bases at V and 3 bases at J, with 11 bases between. Per the germline V gene, CDR1 is SEHNR and CDR2 is FQNEAQ (reference sequence). The CDR3 is made up of 14 amino acids. CDR3 sequence: CASSPSGDYNEQFF. As DNA, the CDR3 is TGTGCCAGCAGCCCAAGCGGAGACTACAATGAGCAGTTCTTC.

This rearrangement joins TRBV30 to TRBJ1-2; D unclear. CDR1 is GTSNPN and CDR2 is SVGIG in the germline V gene (reference sequence). CDR3 size: 13 residues. V gave up 0 bases and J gave up 6 bases, with 11 bases separating them. In nucleotides, the CDR3 is TGTGCCTGGAGTGTAACGGGGAATGATGGCTACACCTTC. Its translation: CAWSVTGNDGYTF.

A single count supports this clone. The gene calls are TRBV5-6 and TRBJ2-7, with D perhaps TRBD1 or TRBD2 (5 bases each). CDR1 and CDR2 from the germline V gene are SGHDT and YYEEEE. CDR3 size: 12 residues. V lost 5 bases and J 6 bases, leaving 12 bases between the germline ends. CDR3 residues: CASSYGAREQYF. Here the CDR3 DNA reads TGTGCCAGCAGTTACGGGGCGCGCGAGCAGTACTTC.

This rearrangement joins TRBV4-1 to TRBJ1-3; D is ambiguous. The CDR3 runs 15 residues. Trimming removed 1 base at V and 0 bases at J, with 7 bases between. CDR1 and CDR2 from the germline V gene are MGHRA and YSYEKL. The CDR3 DNA reads as TGCGCCAGCAGCCAAGGACGCAACTCTGGAAACACCATATATTTT. It yields the protein CASSQGRNSGNTIYF.

The count of this clone is one. V gene TRBV6-4 combines with J gene TRBJ2-2; D ambiguous. The CDR3 sequence is 14 residues long. Germline lookup yields CDR1 MRHNA and CDR2 SNTAGT. Trimming took off 2 bases at V and 3 bases at J, with 7 bases between the two ends. CDR3 bases: TGTGCCAGCAGTGACGGAGAGTACACCGGGGAGCTGTTTTTT. Amino acid sequence: CASSDGEYTGELFF.

The rearrangement uses TRBV5-6 and TRBJ1-1; D is possibly TRBD1 (5 bases). The CDR3 sequence is 12 residues long. Germline values: CDR1 SGHDT, CDR2 YYEEEE. V gave up 2 bases and J gave up 6 bases, with 8 bases separating them. In DNA, the CDR3 is TGTGCCAGCAGCTTCCAGGGACCTGAAGCTTTCTTT. Encoded protein: CASSFQGPEAFF.

This rearrangement joins TRBV4-3 to TRBJ2-7; no clear D. The CDR3 totals 14 residues. The germline CDR1 and CDR2 sequences are LGHNA and YSLEER. V lost 0 bases and J 3 bases, leaving 9 bases between the germline ends. This CDR3 is CASSQDPGRYEQYF. CDR3 coding DNA: TGCGCCAGCAGCCAAGACCCAGGACGCTACGAGCAGTACTTC.

The rearrangement links TRBV19 to TRBJ1-1; D unresolved. Germline CDR1 LNHDA, CDR2 SQIVND (reference sequence). CDR3 length equals 12 residues. Trimming removed 2 bases from V and 8 bases from J, with 9 bases in between. CDR3 coding DNA: TGTGCCAGTAGTATAAGGGCCTTCGAAGCTTTCTTT. Translating it yields CASSIRAFEAFF.

The V gene is TRBV19, the J gene TRBJ1-1; 7 bases align to TRBD1. The CDR3 runs to 17 residues. Trimming at V came to 0 bases and at J to 1 base, leaving 8 bases not matched to a gene. Germline V gives CDR1 LNHDA, CDR2 SQIVND (reference sequence). The CDR3 coding sequence is TGTGCCAGTAGTATAGATCGCGAGGGGGCCAGGAACACTGAAGCTTTCTTT. It is translated as CASSIDREGARNTEAFF.

The chain is built from TRBV27 and TRBJ1-1; D might be TRBD1 (5 bases). Germline V lookup: CDR1 MNHEY, CDR2 SMNVEV (reference sequence). CDR3 length: 14 amino acids. Deletions cut 3 bases from V and 5 bases from J, with 13 bases between. The CDR3 DNA sequence: TGTGCCAGCAGTTTCAGGGAAGGATATACTGAAGCTTTCTTT. It yields the protein CASSFREGYTEAFF.

The chain combines TRBV2 with TRBJ1-4, with a possible D match to TRBD1 (5 bases). The ends were cut back, 5 bases at V and 0 bases at J, with 16 bases in the middle. The germline gives CDR1 SNHLY, CDR2 FYNNEI. The CDR3 consists of 17 residues. CDR3 coding DNA: TGTGCCAGCAGTCCAGGGAGAGGACGTGCAACTAATGAAAAACTGTTTTTT. Protein product: CASSPGRGRATNEKLFF.

The chain has TRBV2 and TRBJ1-6; no reliable D call. This CDR3 region has 9 residues. Trimming took 6 bases from V and 11 from J, leaving 2 bases between them. Germline CDR1 SNHLY, CDR2 FYNNEI. The CDR3 sequence: CASSAPLHF. The CDR3 region has the DNA TGTGCCAGCAGCGCACCCCTCCACTTT.

J is TRBJ1-1 and V is TRBV11-2, with D tentatively TRBD1 (5 bases). The germline V and J ends were trimmed by 7 bases and 1 base, with 16 bases remaining between them. The germline V gene encodes CDR1 SGHAT and CDR2 FQNNGV. This CDR3 has 15 amino acids. CDR3 in DNA: TGTGCCAGCACACCGGGACCCATGGGGAACACTGAAGCTTTCTTT. Its translation: CASTPGPMGNTEAFF. Together with reference TRBV11-2 and TRBJ1-1, the CDR3 gives the full variable domain: EAGVAQSPRYKIIEKRQSVAFWCNPISGHATLYWYQQILGQGPKLLIQFQNNGVVDDSQLPKDRFSAERLKGVDSTLKIQPAKLEDSAVYLCASTPGPMGNTEAFFGQGTRLTVV.

In its sample, this clone was seen a few times. This CDR3 reads CASSASGFVNTEAFF. The CDR3 bases are TGTGCCAGTAGTGCCTCAGGGTTTGTCAACACTGAAGCTTTCTTT. The chain links TRBV19 to TRBJ1-1, with D maybe TRBD1 (5 bases). Germline CDR1 LNHDA, CDR2 SQIVND (reference sequence). V lost 5 bases and J 2 bases, leaving 15 bases between the germline ends. This CDR3 has 15 residues.

The V and J genes are TRBV30 and TRBJ2-7; the D is unclear. Germline loops: CDR1 GTSNPN, CDR2 SVGIG (reference sequence). This CDR3 has 11 amino acids. V lost 0 bases, J lost 0 bases, and 0 bases lay in between. For the CDR3, the DNA is TGTGCCTGGAGTGTCTCCTACGAGCAGTACTTC. Amino acids: CAWSVSYEQYF. Filled out from reference TRBV30 and TRBJ2-7, the complete variable domain reads SQTIHQWPATLVQPVGSPLSLECTVEGTSNPNLYWYRQAAGRGLQLLFYSVGIGQISSEVPQNLSASRPQDRQFILSSKKLLLSDSGFYLCAWSVSYEQYFGPGTRLTVT.

This clone was counted between two and nine times. The gene calls are TRBV5-6 and TRBJ1-5, with D unresolved. This CDR3 contains 16 residues. CDR1 SGHDT and CDR2 YYEEEE come from the germline V gene. Deletions cut 1 base from V and 3 bases from J, with 14 bases between. The DNA of the CDR3 is TGTGCCAGCAGCTTGAATATGGACTCCTACAATCAGCCCCAGCATTTT. Translation gives CASSLNMDSYNQPQHF.

The chain couples TRBV27 to TRBJ1-1, with TRBD1 matching 9 bases. The germline gives CDR1 MNHEY, CDR2 SMNVEV (reference sequence). The CDR3 has 16 residues. V lost 1 base to trimming and J lost 3 bases; unmatched junction nucleotides: 6. CDR3 in amino acids: CASSLYRGPTDTEAFF. The CDR3 nucleotides are TGTGCCAGCAGTTTATACAGGGGGCCCACGGACACTGAAGCTTTCTTT.

The V gene is TRBV6-4, the J gene TRBJ2-1, with 11 bases lining up with TRBD1. The V segment lost 6 bases and the J segment 8 bases; nucleotides outside the gene matches: 6. Germline values: CDR1 MRHNA, CDR2 SNTAGT. The CDR3 loop spans 14 amino acids. The CDR3 sequence is CASSGRTGGDEQFF. In DNA, the CDR3 is TGTGCCAGCAGCGGGAGGACAGGGGGCGATGAGCAGTTCTTC.

This clone was recorded only once. This chain joins TRBV11-2 and TRBJ2-5; D not resolved. V shed 4 bases and J shed 1 base, with 10 bases lying between them. The CDR3 is 14 residues long. Germline CDR1 reads SGHAT; CDR2 reads FQNNGV. The CDR3, as DNA: TGTGCCAGCAGCTCATACAGACCCCAAGAGACCCAGTACTTC. This sequence encodes CASSSYRPQETQYF. Full variable domain (outside the CDR3, taken from reference TRBV11-2 and TRBJ2-5): EAGVAQSPRYKIIEKRQSVAFWCNPISGHATLYWYQQILGQGPKLLIQFQNNGVVDDSQLPKDRFSAERLKGVDSTLKIQPAKLEDSAVYLCASSSYRPQETQYFGPGTRLLVL.

The count of this clone is one. The gene calls are TRBV30 and TRBJ2-2; D not certain. This CDR3 contains 12 residues. Trimming cost V 1 base and J 5 bases, with 5 bases left between them. Germline lookup yields CDR1 GTSNPN and CDR2 SVGIG (reference sequence). The CDR3 sequence: CAWSEGTGELFF. The CDR3 DNA reads TGTGCCTGGAGTGAGGGTACCGGGGAGCTGTTTTTT.

This clone was counted between two and nine times. The genes are TRBV10-3 and TRBJ2-2, with a possible D match to TRBD2 (6 bases). Per the germline V gene, CDR1 is ENHRY and CDR2 is SYGVKD. The CDR3 contains 14 residues. V gave up 5 bases and J gave up 6 bases, with 13 bases separating them. The CDR3 protein is CAISPREVPGELFF. The CDR3 region has the DNA TGTGCCATCAGTCCCAGGGAGGTCCCCGGGGAGCTGTTTTTT.

This chain links TRBV6-1 with TRBJ1-4; D unclear. V was cut by 3 bases and J by 0 bases, with 14 bases left in between. The CDR3 length is 17 residues. From germline, CDR1 is MNHNS and CDR2 SASEGT. This CDR3 is CASSERPTVATNEKLFF. The CDR3 bases are TGTGCCAGCAGTGAGAGACCGACCGTCGCAACTAATGAAAAACTGTTTTTT.